These T cell receptor beta chains were read from a single sample in a study of graft-versus-host responses after intestinal transplantation. Generated by immunoSEQ multiplex PCR, the TCRdb table keeps only in-frame clones and is missing some. The data show approximately 77,000 clones, around nine tenths seen once. These receptors have no identified antigens. Sequencing used unstimulated CD4+ T cells sorted from spleen or lymph node cells, obtained before intestinal transplant. Receptors originate from a human donor who received an intestinal transplant. Both conserved end residues are part of each CDR3. D genes are given only for firm matches. Size is stated for part of the rows, as once, few or many counts, or as a class when the clone is expanded.

>NA|TRBD1|TRBJ1-2|TRBV29-1
CSVVPYGQGIYGYTF
TGCAGCGTTGTGCCCTATGGACAGGGAATCTATGGCTACACCTTC
>few|TRBD2|TRBJ2-7|TRBV10-3
CAISVGTSSYEQYF
TGTGCCATCAGTGTGGGGACTAGCTCCTACGAGCAGTACTTC
>NA|NA|TRBJ1-2|TRBV7-3
CASSLTRGSGYTF
TGTGCCAGCAGCTTAACAAGGGGCTCGGGCTACACCTTC
>NA|NA|TRBJ2-7|TRBV6-1
CASTLGSEQYF
TGTGCCAGCACGTTGGGCAGCGAGCAGTACTTC
>NA|NA|TRBJ1-2|TRBV9
CASSVDGGGSYGYTF
TGTGCCAGCAGCGTAGATGGAGGTGGAAGCTATGGCTACACCTTC
>NA|TRBD1|TRBJ2-7|TRBV28
CASTPGQGFYEQYF
TGTGCCAGCACCCCGGGACAGGGGTTCTACGAGCAGTACTTC
>NA|NA|TRBJ1-5|TRBV19
CASSIGGRQPQHF
TGTGCCAGTAGTATCGGGGGGCGGCAGCCCCAGCATTTT
>NA|NA|TRBJ2-1|TRBV25-1
CASSEYLQGSEQFF
TGTGCCAGCAGTGAATATTTGCAGGGTAGTGAGCAGTTCTTC
>NA|NA|TRBJ2-2|TRBV5-4
CASSSARDFNTGELFF
TGTGCCAGCAGCTCCGCCCGGGACTTCAACACCGGGGAGCTGTTTTTT
>NA|NA|TRBJ2-3|TRBV5-1
CASSPEGLTDTQYF
TGCGCCAGCAGCCCGGAGGGTCTCACAGATACGCAGTATTTT
>NA|TRBD2|TRBJ2-7|TRBV6-1
CASSVSGNTYEQYF
TGTGCCAGCAGTGTTAGCGGGAACACCTACGAGCAGTACTTC
>NA|NA|TRBJ2-5|TRBV28
CASGPGGFQETQYF
TGTGCCAGCGGTCCGGGCGGGTTCCAAGAGACCCAGTACTTC